This paragraph reports one TCR beta chain. In its sample, this clone was seen a few times. Its antigen is currently not known. The record has no base qualities; no much larger clone is one base away. The data belong to a study of shared clonotypes between healthy human individuals (dated by TCRdb to the early 2020s). With respect to the entire study: A couple of women and three men aged 18 to 49 years were included in the cohort. To estimate repertoire size and how much clonotype sharing occurs between individuals, the study deeply sequenced the blood TCR repertoires of several healthy adults. Different laboratories and diverse techniques were used to prepare libraries and sequence TCR repertoires, to increase sequencing depth and limit assay-specific biases. Between about 0.8 and 9.5 billion PBMCs per donor were obtained by leukapheresis.

What the authors observed across the whole study: Because the study included only a small number of donors, the genetic and exposure-history diversity represented was limited. Pairwise subsampling indicated that sequencing depth was expected to affect the degree of clonotype sharing among donors. Sampling was restricted to blood, and TCR repertoires in tissues likely differ from the TCR repertoires found in blood.

Using the deep immunoSEQ assay, multiplex PCR amplified TCR CDR3 regions from genomic DNA. Extracted genomic DNA from each cell subset was spread evenly across all wells of several immunoSEQ 96-well plates, with each plate serving as a replicate. For unsorted PBMC, roughly 0.3 ug genomic DNA, equal to about 30,000 T cell genomes, was loaded into each replicate PCR. Unsorted PBMC genomic DNA was sequenced across ten immunoSEQ deep assay plates. The purified libraries were quantified using a Qubit 3.0 fluorometer, sized with a Bioanalyzer 2100, and then quantified again using the KAPA Library Quantification kit. A separate single-read 150-cycle Illumina NextSeq 550 flow cell was used to sequence each immunoSEQ 96-well plate. Regarding the original processing steps: Because the immunoSEQ output included only junctional sequences and no quality scores, the filtering could not be the same as the filtering used for full-length reads. To assign V/J genes and CDR3, sequences were annotated using PyIR, a Python wrapper for IgBLAST v1.9, with IMGT germline references. Reads with weak V/J assignments (E-value above 1e-6), missing CDR3, stop codons, out-of-frame junctions, or ambiguous translated residues were removed. A V3J clonotype was defined by an identical inferred V gene, J gene, and CDR3 amino acid sequence. The percentage overlap between two repertoires was calculated by dividing the number of shared unique clonotypes by the size of the smaller repertoire. Three approaches were used to assess repertoire richness: RTK rarefaction, the Chao1 estimator, and Recon v2.1 estimates of unobserved clonotypes. TCRdb's version of the immuneACCESS table is confined to in-frame rearrangements and falls short of the full clone set. An unresolved V gene accounts for under half of the shortfall where checked; the remainder is of unknown origin. V, J and clone size were drawn from that table, and D and trimming were deduced from the DNA. Within this sample are 520,000 or so clones, with more than 65% of them counted one time only. The leading ten clones occupy over 10% of the sample.

Donors were healthy HIV-negative adults with no recently reported acute infections or vaccinations. All donors were Caucasian adults living in Nashville, Tennessee, USA. For unsorted samples, some 100 million PBMCs were counted and genomic DNA was extracted with the QIAamp DNA Blood Mini kit. Blood was collected by leukapheresis, and PBMCs were isolated by Ficoll-Histopaque density gradient centrifugation and then cryopreserved in liquid nitrogen vapor phase. Inclusive of the bounding cysteine and phenylalanine, the CDR3 is 15 residues long. The kept DNA is CDR3 alone, 45 bases in frame from the first base. Germline trimming amounts to 10 bases on V and 0 bases on J, with 5 as the count of junction bases outside the gene matches. From the germline V gene, CDR1 is ENHRY and CDR2 is SYGVKD.

Material: PBMCs. This clonotype was sampled from a woman in her 40s in good health. Some clones in this sample may be carry-over from other donors' samples. The chain was built from TRBV10-3 and TRBJ2-2, and 10 junction bases match TRBD2. The CDR3 protein is CATRGTSANTGELFF. The sequenced DNA is TGTGCCACCCGGGGGACTAGCGCGAACACCGGGGAGCTGTTTTTT.